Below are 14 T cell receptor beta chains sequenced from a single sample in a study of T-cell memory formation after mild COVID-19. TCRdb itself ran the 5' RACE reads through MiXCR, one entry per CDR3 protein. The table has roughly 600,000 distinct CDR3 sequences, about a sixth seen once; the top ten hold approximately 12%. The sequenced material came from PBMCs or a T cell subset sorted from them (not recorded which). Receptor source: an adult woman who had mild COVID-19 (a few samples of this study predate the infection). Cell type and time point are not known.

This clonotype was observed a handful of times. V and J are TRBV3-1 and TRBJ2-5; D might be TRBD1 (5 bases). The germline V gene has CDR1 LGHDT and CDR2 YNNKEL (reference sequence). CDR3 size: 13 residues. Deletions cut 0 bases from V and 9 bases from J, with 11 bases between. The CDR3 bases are TGTGCCAGCAGCCAAGAGAGGACACTGGCCCAGTACTTC. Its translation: CASSQERTLAQYF.

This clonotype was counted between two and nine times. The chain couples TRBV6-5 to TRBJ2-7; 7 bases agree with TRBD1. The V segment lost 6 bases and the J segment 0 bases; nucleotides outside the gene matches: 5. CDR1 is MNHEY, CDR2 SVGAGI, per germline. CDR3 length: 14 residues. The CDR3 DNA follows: TGTGCCAGCAGCAAGACAGGGAACTCCTACGAGCAGTACTTC. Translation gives CASSKTGNSYEQYF.

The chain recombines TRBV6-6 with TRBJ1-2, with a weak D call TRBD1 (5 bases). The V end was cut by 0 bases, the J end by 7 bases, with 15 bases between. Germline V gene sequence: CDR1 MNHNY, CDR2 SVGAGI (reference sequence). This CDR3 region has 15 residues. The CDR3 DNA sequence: TGTGCCAGCAGTTACTCGAGCAGGGAGGAGAGTGGCTACACCTTC. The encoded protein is CASSYSSREESGYTF.

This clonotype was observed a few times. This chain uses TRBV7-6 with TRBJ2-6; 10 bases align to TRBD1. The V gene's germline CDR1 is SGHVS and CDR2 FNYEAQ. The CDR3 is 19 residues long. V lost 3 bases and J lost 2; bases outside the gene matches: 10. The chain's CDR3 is CASSFRGRTGGAGANVLTF. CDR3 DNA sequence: TGTGCCAGCAGCTTCCGCGGTAGGACAGGGGGTGCTGGGGCCAACGTCCTGACTTTC.

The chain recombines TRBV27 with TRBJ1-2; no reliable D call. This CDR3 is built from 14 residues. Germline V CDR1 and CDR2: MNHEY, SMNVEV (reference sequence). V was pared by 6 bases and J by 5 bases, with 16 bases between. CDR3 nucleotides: TGTGCCAGCAGAAATCGCGGTGAGGCTTATGGCTACACCTTC. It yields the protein CASRNRGEAYGYTF.

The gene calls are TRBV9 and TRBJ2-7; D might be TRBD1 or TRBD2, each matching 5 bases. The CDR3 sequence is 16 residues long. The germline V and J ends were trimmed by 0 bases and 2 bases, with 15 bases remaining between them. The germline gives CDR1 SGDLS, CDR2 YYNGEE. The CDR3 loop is CASSVAGTPEAYEQYF. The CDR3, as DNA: TGTGCCAGCAGCGTAGCAGGGACCCCCGAAGCCTACGAGCAGTACTTC.

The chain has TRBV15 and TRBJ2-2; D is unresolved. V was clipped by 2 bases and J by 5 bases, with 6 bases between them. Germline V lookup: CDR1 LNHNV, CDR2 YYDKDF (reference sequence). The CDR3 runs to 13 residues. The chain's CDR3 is CATSRSSTGELFF. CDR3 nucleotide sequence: TGTGCCACCAGCAGATCGAGTACCGGGGAGCTGTTTTTT.

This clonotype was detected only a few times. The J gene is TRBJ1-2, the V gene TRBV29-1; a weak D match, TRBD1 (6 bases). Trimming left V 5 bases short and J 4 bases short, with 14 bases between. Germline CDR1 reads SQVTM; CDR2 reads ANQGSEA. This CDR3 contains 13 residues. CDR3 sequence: CSVPGTPSYGYTF. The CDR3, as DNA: TGCAGCGTTCCCGGGACACCCTCCTATGGCTACACCTTC.

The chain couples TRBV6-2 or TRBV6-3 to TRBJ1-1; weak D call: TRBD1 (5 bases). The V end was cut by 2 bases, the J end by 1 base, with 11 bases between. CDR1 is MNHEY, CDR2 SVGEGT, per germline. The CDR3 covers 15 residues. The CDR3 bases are TGTGCCAGCAGTTACCAGGGACGGCCGAACACTGAAGCTTTCTTT. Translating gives CASSYQGRPNTEAFF.

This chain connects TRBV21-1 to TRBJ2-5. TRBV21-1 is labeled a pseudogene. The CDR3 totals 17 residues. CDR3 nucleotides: TGTGCCAGCAGCTCCACATCGCGAGTGGGCTCTCAAGAGACCCAGTACTTC. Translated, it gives CASSSTSRVGSQETQYF.

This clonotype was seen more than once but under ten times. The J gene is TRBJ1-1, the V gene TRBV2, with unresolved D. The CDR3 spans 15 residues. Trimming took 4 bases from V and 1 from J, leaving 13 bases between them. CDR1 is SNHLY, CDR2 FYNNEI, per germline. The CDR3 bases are TGTGCCAGCAGTGGAGAACAGAATCCGAACACTGAAGCTTTCTTT. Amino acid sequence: CASSGEQNPNTEAFF.

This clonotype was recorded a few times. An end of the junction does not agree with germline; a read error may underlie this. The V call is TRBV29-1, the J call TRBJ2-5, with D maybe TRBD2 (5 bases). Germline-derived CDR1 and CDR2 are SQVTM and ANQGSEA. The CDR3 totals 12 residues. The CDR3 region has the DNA TGCAGCTTTGAAGGGAGAGGGGAGACCCAGTACTTC. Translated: CSFEGRGETQYF.

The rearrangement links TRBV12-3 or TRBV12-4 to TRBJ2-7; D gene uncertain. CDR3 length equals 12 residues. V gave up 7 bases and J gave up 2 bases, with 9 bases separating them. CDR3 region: CASTASTYEQYF. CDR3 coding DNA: TGTGCCAGCACAGCATCAACCTACGAGCAGTACTTC.

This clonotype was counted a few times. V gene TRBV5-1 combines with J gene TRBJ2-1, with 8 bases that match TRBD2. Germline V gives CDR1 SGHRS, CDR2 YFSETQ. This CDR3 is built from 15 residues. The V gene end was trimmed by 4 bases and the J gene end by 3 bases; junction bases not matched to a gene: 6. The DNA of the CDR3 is TGCGCCAGCAGCCCGTCCGGGGGGGACTACAATGAGCAGTTCTTC. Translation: CASSPSGGDYNEQFF.